Listed here are 16 T cell receptor beta chains from one sample, sequenced in a study of T cell responses to AZD1222 COVID-19 vaccine. The assay was immunoSEQ multiplex PCR, and TCRdb's table has in-frame clones only and misses some. The table has 95,000 to 150,000 clones, around 86% seen once. The sample in question was peripheral blood, obtained on day 0 of AZD1222 vaccination. These receptor sequences come from an adult in good health.

The chain links TRBV2 to TRBJ2-1, with 12 nucleotides matching TRBD2. V lost 5 bases, J lost 4 bases, and 6 bases stayed unmatched. The germline CDR1 and CDR2 sequences are SNHLY and FYNNEI. The CDR3 runs to 16 residues. The CDR3 nucleotides read TGTGCCAGCAGTCCTCCGACTAGCGGGAGATACAATGAGCAGTTCTTC. This codes for CASSPPTSGRYNEQFF.

The V call is TRBV6-5, the J call TRBJ1-6; 7 positions agree with TRBD1. CDR1 MNHEY and CDR2 SVGAGI come from the germline V gene. The J segment lost 9 bases and the V segment lost 0 bases, leaving 8 bases of the junction unmatched. This CDR3 has 16 residues. This CDR3 reads CASSYSTDRVSSPLHF. The CDR3 DNA reads TGTGCCAGCAGTTACTCTACCGACAGGGTATCTTCACCCCTCCACTTT.

This rearrangement joins TRBV3-1 (or the pseudogene TRBV3-2) to TRBJ2-3; TRBD2 aligns across 10 bases. V was pared by 0 bases and J by 5 bases, with 8 bases of the junction left unmatched. The CDR3 extends over 17 amino acids. Looked up from germline, CDR1 is LGHDT and CDR2 is YNNKEL (reference sequence). The CDR3 loop is CASSQERSGGAGDTQYF. The CDR3 DNA sequence: TGTGCCAGCAGCCAAGAAAGGAGCGGGGGGGCGGGAGATACGCAGTATTTT.

V gene TRBV7-2 combines with J gene TRBJ1-3, with D unresolved. From germline, CDR1 is SGHTA and CDR2 FQGNSA. This CDR3 is built from 14 residues. The V end lost 1 base, the J end lost 0 bases, and 4 bases lay between the germline ends. The CDR3 loop reads CASSLVYSGNTIYF. The CDR3 bases are TGTGCCAGCAGCTTAGTTTACTCTGGAAACACCATATATTTT.

This rearrangement joins TRBV6-5 to TRBJ1-1; no clear D. Looked up from germline, CDR1 is MNHEY and CDR2 is SVGAGI. The V end lost 7 bases, the J end lost 4 bases, and 10 bases lay between the germline ends. This CDR3 spans 12 amino acids. Here the CDR3 DNA reads TGTGCCAGCACCCACCGGGGCACTGAAGCTTTCTTT. Amino acid sequence: CASTHRGTEAFF.

V gene TRBV24-1 combines with J gene TRBJ2-1; tentatively, D is TRBD2 (7 bases). This CDR3 region has 13 residues. The V gene's germline CDR1 is KGHDR and CDR2 SFDVKD. V lost 0 bases and J 10 bases, leaving 9 bases between the germline ends. In DNA form, the CDR3 reads TGTGCCACCAGTGATTTGCGGGGGGCCGAGCAGTTCTTC. Translation gives CATSDLRGAEQFF.

This chain joins TRBV2 and TRBJ2-2; 13 bases match TRBD2. The CDR3 is made up of 18 amino acids. Per the germline V gene, CDR1 is SNHLY and CDR2 is FYNNEI. V lost 6 bases and J lost 7; bases outside the gene matches: 14. In DNA, the CDR3 is TGTGCCAGCAGCAAAGGACTAGCGGGGGCCGTGATAGGCGGGGAGCTGTTTTTT. Its protein is CASSKGLAGAVIGGELFF.

The chain has TRBV4-1 and TRBJ2-7; TRBD1 might be the D (6 bases). Trimming took off 4 bases at V and 4 bases at J, with 14 bases between the two ends. The CDR3 consists of 14 residues. Germline V gene sequence: CDR1 MGHRA, CDR2 YSYEKL. The CDR3 sequence is CASSRSGQTYEQYF. In nucleotides, the CDR3 is TGCGCCAGCAGCCGTTCCGGACAGACATACGAGCAGTACTTC.

The V and J genes are TRBV7-6 and TRBJ2-5; the D gene is possibly TRBD2 (6 bases). Germline assignment: CDR1 SGHVS and CDR2 FNYEAQ. V gave up 4 bases and J gave up 9 bases, with 24 bases separating them. The CDR3 contains 16 residues. The CDR3 region is CASSYGEDTRWEAQYF. The DNA for the CDR3 is TGTGCCAGCAGCTATGGGGAGGACACCCGATGGGAGGCCCAGTACTTC.

The gene calls are TRBV19 and TRBJ1-1, with 7 bases that match TRBD1. Trimming removed 6 bases from V and 2 bases from J; junction bases left unmatched: 3. Per germline, CDR1 LNHDA and CDR2 SQIVND (reference sequence). The CDR3 extends over 13 amino acids. CDR3 nucleotides: TGTGCCAGTAGATACAGGGGAAACACTGAAGCTTTCTTT. Its translation: CASRYRGNTEAFF.

The V and J genes are TRBV19 and TRBJ1-2; 8 bases fit TRBD1. The CDR3 contains 12 residues. The V gene's germline CDR1 is LNHDA and CDR2 SQIVND (reference sequence). J gave up 7 bases and V 7 bases, and 5 bases lay outside the gene matches. The CDR3 nucleotides are TGTGCCAGTACCTTGGACAGGGTTGGCTACACCTTC. This encodes CASTLDRVGYTF.

The chain uses TRBV5-4 and TRBJ1-4, with no clear D. Germline V gene data show CDR1 as SGHNT and CDR2 as YYREEE (reference sequence). The V gene lost 0 bases and the J gene lost 8 bases, with 8 bases spanning the gap. The CDR3 loop spans 13 amino acids. The CDR3 region is CASSLAPGEKLFF. CDR3 DNA sequence: TGTGCCAGCAGCTTGGCCCCGGGCGAAAAACTGTTTTTT.

The chain couples TRBV4-1 to TRBJ1-1; D gene uncertain. V lost 1 base to trimming and J lost 0 bases, with 9 bases between them. This CDR3 is 15 amino acids long. The V gene's germline CDR1 is MGHRA and CDR2 YSYEKL. CDR3 loop: CASSQGQTLNTEAFF. DNA for the CDR3: TGCGCCAGCAGCCAAGGACAAACACTGAACACTGAAGCTTTCTTT.

The chain joins TRBV6-2 or TRBV6-3 to TRBJ2-3; 11 bases are shared with TRBD2. V gave up 2 bases and J gave up 5 bases; unmatched junction bases: 6. Germline V CDR1 and CDR2: MNHEY, SVGEGT. The CDR3 is 16 amino acids. In nucleotides, the CDR3 is TGTGCCAGCAGTTACGATCTAGCGGGGGGTAAAGATACGCAGTATTTT. This encodes CASSYDLAGGKDTQYF.

The rearrangement joins TRBV19 to TRBJ1-4; TRBD1 matches 7 bases. The CDR3 spans 13 residues. Germline loops: CDR1 LNHDA, CDR2 SQIVND (reference sequence). The J segment lost 7 bases and the V segment lost 7 bases, leaving 6 bases of the junction unmatched. The CDR3 reads CASNHRGFEKLFF. In DNA form, the CDR3 reads TGTGCCAGTAACCACAGGGGCTTTGAAAAACTGTTTTTT. Filled out from reference TRBV19 and TRBJ1-4, the complete variable domain reads DGGITQSPKYLFRKEGQNVTLSCEQNLNHDAMYWYRQDPGQGLRLIYYSQIVNDFQKGDIAEGYSVSREKKESFPLTVTSAQKNPTAFYLCASNHRGFEKLFFGSGTQLSVL.

This clone was found a few times. This chain links TRBV9 with TRBJ1-1; D gene ambiguous. Germline-derived CDR1 and CDR2 are SGDLS and YYNGEE. This CDR3 region has 11 residues. V was shortened by 0 bases and J by 7 bases, with 4 bases between the two germline ends. The DNA for the CDR3 is TGTGCCAGCAGCGTAGTAGTTGAAGCTTTCTTT. Translating gives CASSVVVEAFF.